These T cell receptor beta chains were read from a single sample in a study of blood T cell repertoires in COVID-19. Repertoires were generated with immunoSEQ multiplex PCR, while TCRdb's copy carries only in-frame clones and drops some. The sample carries about 150,000 clones, 88% recorded once. Sequenced: peripheral blood. Source of these receptors: a human donor in a cohort sampled during active COVID-19. The CDR3 runs from the conserved cysteine through the conserved F or W. A D gene is named only where the DNA matches it firmly. Only part of the rows carry a size: once, few, many, or a class if the clone is expanded.

v_gene	j_gene	d_gene	abundance	CDR3aa	CDR3nt
TRBV7-9	TRBJ1-3	NA	NA	CASRHTGSGNTIYF	TGTGCCAGCAGGCACACAGGTTCTGGAAACACCATATATTTT
TRBV2	TRBJ2-2	TRBD2	NA	CASSEDTAGGTGELFF	TGTGCCAGCAGTGAAGATACAGCGGGGGGAACCGGGGAGCTGTTTTTT
TRBV4-2	TRBJ2-1	TRBD2	NA	CASSQDKGFSLAGVPYNEQFF	TGTGCCAGCAGCCAAGATAAGGGGTTCTCTCTCGCGGGGGTCCCCTACAATGAGCAGTTCTTC
TRBV5-1	TRBJ1-2	TRBD1	NA	CASSLEVRGDYGYTF	TGCGCCAGCAGCTTGGAGGTCAGGGGGGACTATGGCTACACCTTC
TRBV5-1	TRBJ1-1	TRBD1	NA	CASSWGTGVNTEAFF	TGCGCCAGCAGCTGGGGGACAGGGGTGAACACTGAAGCTTTCTTT
TRBV2	TRBJ1-6	NA	once	CASHYRAYNSPLHF	TGTGCCAGTCATTACAGGGCTTATAATTCACCCCTCCACTTT
TRBV3-1/TRBV3-2	TRBJ2-5	NA	NA	CASSRSDSYQETQYF	TGTGCCAGCAGCCGGTCGGACAGCTACCAAGAGACCCAGTACTTC
TRBV6-2/TRBV6-3	TRBJ2-4	TRBD2	NA	CASSKKAGDFYNIQYF	TGTGCCAGCAGTAAGAAAGCGGGAGATTTTTATAACATTCAGTACTTC
TRBV7-2	TRBJ2-7	TRBD1	once	CASSTRTGTHEQYF	TGTGCCAGCAGCACAAGGACAGGGACCCACGAGCAGTACTTC
TRBV11-2	TRBJ1-4	TRBD1	NA	CASSSSGTGDEKLFF	TGTGCCAGCAGCAGTTCCGGGACAGGGGATGAAAAACTGTTTTTT
TRBV7-3	TRBJ2-5	NA	once	CASSLTAQETQYF	TGTGCCAGCAGCTTAACAGCCCAAGAGACCCAGTACTTC
TRBV7-2	TRBJ1-1	NA	NA	CASSSGQPTEAFF	TGTGCCAGCAGTTCAGGACAGCCCACTGAAGCTTTCTTT
TRBV5-4	TRBJ2-3	NA	NA	CASSSLITDTQYF	TGTGCCAGCAGCTCCCTAATCACAGATACGCAGTATTTT
TRBV6-1	TRBJ2-1	TRBD2	NA	CASSESSGRLGEQFF	TGTGCCAGCAGTGAATCTAGCGGGAGGTTGGGTGAGCAGTTCTTC
TRBV19	TRBJ1-5	NA	NA	CASSLTVNRDFSNQPQHF	TGTGCCAGTAGTCTTACCGTCAACCGGGACTTTAGCAATCAGCCCCAGCATTTT
TRBV29-1	TRBJ1-1	NA	NA	CSVRGQLGTEAFF	TGCAGCGTTCGCGGACAGCTGGGGACTGAAGCTTTCTTT
TRBV5-6	TRBJ1-5	TRBD1	NA	CASSYGTGVQPQHF	TGTGCCAGCAGCTACGGGACAGGGGTTCAGCCCCAGCATTTT
TRBV19	TRBJ2-7	NA	NA	CASSEPGGSYEQYF	TGTGCCAGTAGTGAGCCAGGGGGGTCCTACGAGCAGTACTTC
TRBV7-2	TRBJ1-2	TRBD1	NA	CASSSTRGLYGYTF	TGTGCCAGCAGCTCAACCAGGGGGCTCTATGGCTACACCTTC
TRBV6-2/TRBV6-3	TRBJ1-4	NA	once	CASSNGATNEKLFF	TGTGCCAGCAGCAACGGTGCAACTAATGAAAAACTGTTTTTT
TRBV7-6	TRBJ1-1	NA	NA	CASSQGPNTEAFF	TGTGCCAGCAGCCAGGGCCCGAACACTGAAGCTTTCTTT
TRBV19	TRBJ1-1	NA	once	CASTPSGERRNTEAFF	TGTGCCAGTACCCCTTCAGGGGAGAGGAGGAACACTGAAGCTTTCTTT
TRBV7-3	TRBJ2-1	TRBD2	NA	CASSLGGRALNEQFF	TGTGCCAGCAGCTTAGGCGGGAGGGCCTTGAATGAGCAGTTCTTC
TRBV24-1	TRBJ2-2	NA	NA	CATSDLTGPNTGELFF	TGTGCCACCAGTGATCTGACAGGACCGAACACCGGGGAGCTGTTTTTT
TRBV5-6	TRBJ2-1	TRBD2	NA	CASSPLGSGRASYNEQFF	TGTGCCAGCAGCCCCCTAGGTAGCGGGAGGGCTTCCTACAATGAGCAGTTCTTC
TRBV7-9	TRBJ1-2	NA	NA	CASSSLGEGGDYGYTF	TGTGCCAGCAGCTCCCTTGGGGAGGGAGGCGACTATGGCTACACCTTC
TRBV6-1	TRBJ1-6	NA	NA	CASSESASYNSPLHF	TGTGCCAGCAGTGAAAGCGCTTCCTATAATTCACCCCTCCACTTT
TRBV11-3	TRBJ2-1	TRBD2	once	CASSLFSGGGYNEQFF	TGTGCCAGCAGCTTGTTTAGCGGGGGGGGTTACAATGAGCAGTTCTTC
TRBV5-1	TRBJ2-1	TRBD2	NA	CASSPTGLAGYNEQFF	TGCGCCAGCAGCCCAACGGGACTAGCGGGTTACAATGAGCAGTTCTTC
TRBV7-9	TRBJ1-1	NA	NA	CASSTYLGQSSEAFF	TGTGCCAGCAGCACATACCTAGGACAGTCCTCTGAAGCTTTCTTT
TRBV19	TRBJ1-5	NA	NA	CASSMYRGGNQPQHF	TGTGCCAGTAGTATGTATAGGGGCGGTAATCAGCCCCAGCATTTT
TRBV28	TRBJ2-7	NA	NA	CASSSLYEQYF	TGTGCCAGCAGTTCTCTCTACGAGCAGTACTTC
TRBV18	TRBJ1-3	NA	NA	CASSQQTASGNTIYF	TGTGCCAGCTCCCAGCAGACAGCCTCTGGAAACACCATATATTTT
TRBV24-1	TRBJ2-3	TRBD2	NA	CATQRGGLNTDTQYF	TGTGCCACCCAACGGGGGGGCCTTAACACAGATACGCAGTATTTT
TRBV5-1	TRBJ1-5	NA	NA	CASSREGGSNQPQHF	TGCGCCAGCAGCCGGGAGGGGGGTAGCAATCAGCCCCAGCATTTT
TRBV27	TRBJ1-5	NA	NA	CASSWRGGQPQHF	TGTGCCAGCAGTTGGAGGGGCGGGCAGCCCCAGCATTTT
TRBV7-9	TRBJ1-2	TRBD1	NA	CASSPGQGSGYTF	TGTGCCAGCAGCCCGGGACAGGGAAGCGGCTACACCTTC
TRBV6-1	TRBJ2-5	NA	NA	CASSDGFKQETQYF	TGTGCCAGCAGTGATGGCTTTAAACAAGAGACCCAGTACTTC
TRBV11-2	TRBJ1-3	TRBD1	NA	CASSSRTGGNTIYF	TGTGCCAGCAGCTCCAGGACAGGTGGAAACACCATATATTTT
TRBV11-3	TRBJ2-1	NA	NA	CASSLSRGHEQFF	TGTGCCAGCAGCTTAAGCAGGGGCCATGAGCAGTTCTTC
TRBV4-2	TRBJ2-7	TRBD2	NA	CASSQESGGSYEQYF	TGTGCCAGCAGCCAAGAGAGCGGGGGGTCCTACGAGCAGTACTTC
TRBV24-1	TRBJ1-5	NA	NA	CATSVSGNQPQHF	TGTGCCACCAGTGTTAGCGGGAATCAGCCCCAGCATTTT
TRBV5-1	TRBJ2-7	TRBD1	NA	CASSMGQVYEQYF	TGCGCCAGCAGCATGGGACAGGTCTACGAGCAGTACTTC
TRBV11-3	TRBJ1-2	NA	NA	CASSLGTAYTF	TGTGCCAGCAGCTTAGGGACAGCCTACACCTTC
TRBV9	TRBJ2-3	TRBD2	NA	CASSAYSGTTDTQYF	TGTGCCAGCAGCGCCTATAGCGGGACCACAGATACGCAGTATTTT
TRBV6-1	TRBJ1-1	NA	NA	CASSEAFRSWAFF	TGTGCCAGCAGTGAAGCGTTTCGGTCTTGGGCTTTCTTT
TRBV7-2	TRBJ2-1	NA	NA	CASSLALGGSNEQFF	TGTGCCAGCAGCTTAGCCCTTGGCGGGTCCAATGAGCAGTTCTTC
TRBV28	TRBJ1-2	NA	NA	CASSFYDRLYGYTF	TGTGCCAGCAGTTTCTATGACAGGCTCTATGGCTACACCTTC
TRBV5-6	TRBJ2-1	TRBD2	NA	CASQGLAGPSRGHNEQFF	TGTGCCAGCCAAGGACTAGCGGGCCCATCAAGGGGGCACAATGAGCAGTTCTTC
TRBV30	TRBJ2-3	TRBD2	NA	CAWRTGTSGGWWYF	TGTGCCTGGCGAACCGGGACTAGCGGGGGGTGGTGGTATTTT
TRBV3-1/TRBV3-2	TRBJ1-2	NA	NA	CASSQDLRLAGYTF	TGTGCCAGCAGCCAAGATTTGCGGTTGGCAGGGTACACCTTC
TRBV24-1	TRBJ1-5	TRBD1	NA	CATSDAGGGIDQPQHF	TGTGCCACCAGTGACGCAGGGGGCGGGATTGATCAGCCCCAGCATTTT